This entry lists 10 T cell receptor beta chains sequenced from one sample in a study of Graves' ophthalmopathy and Graves' hyperthyroidism. Amplification from RNA transcripts yielded the TCR beta CDR3 regions. In the first round, RT-PCR was carried out with HTBI primers, and a multiplex PCR formed the second round. TCRdb called the multiplex PCR reads again in MiXCR, with one record for every CDR3 protein. The table includes hundreds of thousands of distinct CDR3 sequences, 20% to 25% detected once. The sample was peripheral blood. These receptor sequences come from a woman aged 18-29 years with stable Graves' hyperthyroidism. Some clones in this sample may be carry-over from other donors' samples.

This clonotype was recorded a few times. The rearrangement uses TRBV10-3 and TRBJ2-2; the D gene is possibly TRBD2 (5 bases). There are 15 residues in the CDR3. V lost 4 bases and J lost 0, with 9 bases in between. The germline V gene has CDR1 ENHRY and CDR2 SYGVKD. This CDR3 reads CAISASGSNTGELFF. The DNA for the CDR3 is TGTGCCATCAGTGCCAGCGGATCGAACACCGGGGAGCTGTTTTTT.

This clonotype was recorded many times. The rearrangement uses TRBV12-3 or TRBV12-4 and TRBJ1-6; no clear D. Trimming left V 7 bases short and J 9 bases short, with 13 bases between. The CDR3 is 13 residues long. The CDR3 nucleotides read TGTGCCAGCACCCAAGGTCGTGGTTCACCCCTCCACTTT. Protein sequence: CASTQGRGSPLHF.

This clonotype has ten or more counts. This chain joins TRBV6-1 and TRBJ2-5, with TRBD1 matching over 12 bases. The CDR3 contains 14 residues. Germline assignment: CDR1 MNHNS and CDR2 SASEGT. After removal of 8 bases from V and 4 bases from J, the junction contained 5 bases not matched to a gene. The CDR3 protein is CASWDRGQVETQYF. The CDR3 region has the DNA TGTGCCAGCTGGGACAGGGGGCAGGTAGAGACCCAGTACTTC.

This clonotype was detected many times. The CDR3 nucleotides are TGCGCCAGCAGACAAGGACAGGGTGGCAATCAGCCCCAGCATTTT. This translates into CASRQGQGGNQPQHF. The chain recombines TRBV5-1 with TRBJ1-5; 8 bases fit TRBD1. Germline lookup yields CDR1 SGHRS and CDR2 YFSETQ. The CDR3 contains 15 residues. The V and J ends lost 5 bases and 2 bases, in that order; junction bases with no gene match: 6.

This clonotype has a count of ten or more. J is TRBJ2-7 and V is TRBV7-2, with 11 nucleotides matching TRBD1. The germline CDR1 and CDR2 sequences are SGHTA and FQGNSA. V lost 0 bases, J lost 4 bases, and 5 bases stayed unmatched. The CDR3 sequence is 16 residues long. DNA for the CDR3: TGTGCCAGCAGCTTAGCTCGGGACAGGGGGAAGTACGAGCAGTACTTC. Translated, it gives CASSLARDRGKYEQYF.

This clonotype was detected ten times or more. This sequence joins TRBV2 and TRBJ2-7; no clear D gene. CDR1 is SNHLY, CDR2 FYNNEI, per germline. Trimming stripped 8 bases from V and 5 bases from J, with 4 bases between. The CDR3 spans 9 residues. CDR3: CASGNEQYF. The CDR3, as DNA: TGTGCCAGCGGGAACGAGCAGTACTTC. The full variable domain, in which reference TRBV2 and TRBJ2-7 provide the parts outside the CDR3, is EPEVTQTPSHQVTQMGQEVILRCVPISNHLYFYWYRQILGQKVEFLVSFYNNEISEKSEIFDDQFSVERPDGSNFTLKIRSTKLEDSAMYFCASGNEQYFGPGTRLTVT.

This clonotype was counted ten times or more. The chain employs TRBV12-3 or TRBV12-4 and TRBJ1-5; D is undetermined. Between the trimmed V and J ends, which lost 6 bases and 4 bases, there was a span of 7 bases. The CDR3 runs 12 residues. In DNA form, the CDR3 reads TGTGCCAGCAGGGGCAGGAATCAGCCCCAGCATTTT. It codes for CASRGRNQPQHF.

In its sample, this clonotype was seen many times. The V and J genes are TRBV6-2 or TRBV6-3 and TRBJ1-2; D may be TRBD1 (6 bases). CDR1 and CDR2 (germline): MNHEY, SVGEGT. This CDR3 contains 18 residues. Trimming removed 4 bases at V and 7 bases at J, with 28 bases between. This CDR3 reads CASSLYRDIIHLISGYTF. The CDR3 nucleotides are TGTGCCAGCAGTTTATACCGGGACATTATCCATTTAATCTCTGGCTACACCTTC.

This clonotype was observed a few times. This chain joins TRBV5-1 and TRBJ2-5; TRBD1 matches at 7 bases. Germline V lookup: CDR1 SGHRS, CDR2 YFSETQ. CDR3 length: 14 residues. V gave up 4 bases and J gave up 4 bases; unmatched junction bases: 7. The CDR3 here is CASSGDRAPETQYF. CDR3 bases: TGCGCCAGCAGCGGTGACAGGGCCCCAGAGACCCAGTACTTC.

This clonotype occurred many times. CDR3 nucleotides: TGTGCCAGCAGTGGGGGAGGGGGAAGGTCCTACGAGCAGTACTTC. Amino acids: CASSGGGGRSYEQYF. V usage is TRBV2 and J usage is TRBJ2-7, with D maybe TRBD2 (7 bases). The CDR3 covers 15 residues. Germline CDR1 SNHLY, CDR2 FYNNEI. Trimming removed 4 bases from V and 1 base from J, with 14 bases in between.